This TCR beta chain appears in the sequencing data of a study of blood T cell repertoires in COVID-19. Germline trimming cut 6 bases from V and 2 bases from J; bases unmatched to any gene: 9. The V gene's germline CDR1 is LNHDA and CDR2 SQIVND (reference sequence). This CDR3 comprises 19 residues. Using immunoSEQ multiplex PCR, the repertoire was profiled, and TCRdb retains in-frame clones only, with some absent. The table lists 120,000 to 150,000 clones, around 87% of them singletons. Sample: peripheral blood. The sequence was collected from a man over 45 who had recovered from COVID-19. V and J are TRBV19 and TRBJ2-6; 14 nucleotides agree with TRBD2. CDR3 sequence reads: CASRPPGLAGVTGANVLTF. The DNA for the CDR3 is TGTGCCAGTAGACCTCCGGGACTAGCGGGGGTAACTGGGGCCAACGTCCTGACTTTC.